This T cell receptor (beta chain) was recorded in a study of blood T cell repertoires in COVID-19. Study as a whole: The study drew acute and convalescent COVID-19 samples from the United States, Italy and Spain. Sample material is recorded as cDNA or gDNA derived from T cells, B-cell-depleted T cells, or PBMCs.

The germline V gene has CDR1 SNHLY and CDR2 FYNNEI. V was cut by 6 bases and J by 4 bases, with 12 bases left in between. This CDR3 comprises 14 residues. Original processing notes: Researchers report that nucleated cell counts were estimated from reference gene primer amplification. Profiling relied on immunoSEQ multiplex PCR, and the TCRdb table lists in-frame clones only, not all of them. The V and J calls and clone size come from that table; D and trimming were worked out from the DNA. The repertoire holds just over 90,000 clones, with 70% to 85% as singletons. This TCR was recovered from a man in his 70s with acute or convalescent COVID-19. The V and J genes are TRBV2 and TRBJ1-4, with D perhaps TRBD1 (5 bases). Specimen: peripheral blood. The CDR3 is CASRDGQRNEKLFF. The CDR3 nucleotides are TGTGCCAGCAGGGATGGACAACGTAATGAAAAACTGTTTTTT.